The subject of this entry is one T cell receptor (beta chain). This sample was included in a study of blood T cell repertoires in COVID-19. In the study overall: Sites across the United States, Italy and Spain contributed samples from acute and convalescent COVID-19. The analysed material was cDNA or gDNA that came from T cells, B-cell-depleted T cells, or PBMCs.

Original methodology: Nucleated cell counts were estimated from reference gene primer amplification. The repertoire was sequenced with immunoSEQ multiplex PCR; TCRdb's copy has only in-frame clones and lacks some. D and trimming were read from the DNA, whereas the V and J calls and clone size are those reported in that table. The sample shows about 140,000 clones, roughly 84% of them seen only once. Per germline, CDR1 SGHVS and CDR2 FQNEAQ. The CDR3 runs to 17 residues. After removal of 3 bases from V and 7 bases from J, the junction contained 13 bases not matched to a gene. The receptor comes from a woman between 55 and 75 years old with acute or convalescent COVID-19. Material for sequencing was peripheral blood. J is TRBJ2-2 and V is TRBV7-8, with 8 bases that match TRBD1. The CDR3 here is CASSLRYLRGQDGELFF. The CDR3 bases are TGTGCCAGCAGCTTGCGATACCTCAGGGGGCAGGACGGGGAGCTGTTTTTT.